The rows below give T cell receptor beta chains drawn from one sample of a study of T cells after yellow fever vaccination. MiXCR, run by TCRdb on the 5' RACE reads, gives a single entry per CDR3 protein. Found here are 200,000 to 250,000 distinct CDR3 sequences, more than 3% of them singletons; the top ten hold 3.2%. The sample consisted of CD4+ T cells sorted from PBMCs, taken 10 days after the yellow fever booster vaccination. The origin of the receptors is a man between 18 and 29 years old who received the YFV17D yellow fever vaccine. CDR3s include the opening cysteine and the closing phenylalanine or tryptophan.

v_gene,j_gene,CDR3aa
TRBV4-1,TRBJ2-5,CASSQVTVGETQYF
TRBV11-1,TRBJ2-6,CASRGGGGPGANVLTF
TRBV5-5,TRBJ2-1,CASSLAQLAGANEQFF
TRBV10-3,TRBJ1-1,CAIKRGNTEAFF
TRBV28,TRBJ1-2,CASSSQPRDGYTF
TRBV19,TRBJ1-5,CASSIKGTGLYQPQHF
TRBV25-1,TRBJ2-5,CASSEYREETQYF
TRBV23-1,TRBJ2-7,CARRLAGGRLDEQYF
TRBV29-1,TRBJ2-3,CSVGQATDTQYF
TRBV7-2,TRBJ2-7,CASSLDRSSYEQYF
TRBV2,TRBJ1-2,CASQGSQGHYDGYTF
TRBV7-8,TRBJ1-1,CASSPQVGTEAFF
TRBV3-1,TRBJ1-2,CASSQDWGQDIGNYGYTF
TRBV6-1,TRBJ1-2,CASRGTGAHYGYTF
TRBV20-1,TRBJ2-7,CSARPQGPYEQYF
TRBV25-1,TRBJ1-2,CASRGAGTYGYTF
TRBV2,TRBJ1-2,CASSENNYGYTF
TRBV2,TRBJ2-7,CASNMAEQYF
TRBV20-1,TRBJ1-5,CSARVYDRGLVGDQPQHF
TRBV12-3/TRBV12-4,TRBJ1-2,CASSSNRGQGGYTF
TRBV29-1,TRBJ2-3,CSVGTGGNTDTQYF
TRBV3-1,TRBJ2-7,CASSQVPAGGREQYF
TRBV5-1,TRBJ2-2,CASSFQGTSGELFF
TRBV11-2,TRBJ1-1,CASSPSRDRGTEAFF
TRBV19,TRBJ2-1,CASNGAHSSYNEQFF
TRBV7-9,TRBJ2-7,CASSGVAGGTYEQYF
TRBV5-1,TRBJ1-2,CASSLTQAYGYTF
TRBV4-1,TRBJ1-6,CASSRLNRGFSNSPLHF
TRBV12-3/TRBV12-4,TRBJ1-2,CASRDRDPFYGYTF
TRBV20-1,TRBJ1-5,CSARGGTEDQPQHF
TRBV24-1,TRBJ2-3,CATEGQKDTQYF
TRBV7-9,TRBJ2-3,CASRRSVRDTDTQYF
TRBV3-1,TRBJ1-1,CASRGGPEAFF
TRBV7-2,TRBJ2-2,CASSLEPFSGELFF
TRBV27,TRBJ1-2,CASSLFASANYGYTF
TRBV15,TRBJ1-2,CATSRDQTGVYGYTF
TRBV4-3,TRBJ2-1,CASSQSRGSAEQFF
TRBV5-1,TRBJ2-6,CASSSRSGANVLTF
TRBV20-1,TRBJ2-7,CSARMRGRDEQYF
TRBV4-3,TRBJ2-7,CASSQDPTGNPYEQYF